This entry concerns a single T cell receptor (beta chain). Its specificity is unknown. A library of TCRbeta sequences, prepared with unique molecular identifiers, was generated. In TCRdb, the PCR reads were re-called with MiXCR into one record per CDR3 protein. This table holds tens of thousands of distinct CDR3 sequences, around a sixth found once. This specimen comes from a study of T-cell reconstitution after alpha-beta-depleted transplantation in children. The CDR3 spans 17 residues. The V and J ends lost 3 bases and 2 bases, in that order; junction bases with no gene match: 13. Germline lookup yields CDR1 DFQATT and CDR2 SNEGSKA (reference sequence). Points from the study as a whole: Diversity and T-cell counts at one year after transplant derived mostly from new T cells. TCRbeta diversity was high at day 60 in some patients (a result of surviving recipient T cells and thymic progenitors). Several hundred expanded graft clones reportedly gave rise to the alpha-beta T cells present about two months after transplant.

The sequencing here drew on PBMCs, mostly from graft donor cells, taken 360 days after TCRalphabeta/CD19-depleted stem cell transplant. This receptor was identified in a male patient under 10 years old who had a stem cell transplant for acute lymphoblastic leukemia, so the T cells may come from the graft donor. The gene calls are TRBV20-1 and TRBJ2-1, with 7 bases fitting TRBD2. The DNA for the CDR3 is TGCAGTGCTAGCCCGGCGGGAGTACCGACTACCTACAATGAGCAGTTCTTC. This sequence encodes CSASPAGVPTTYNEQFF.